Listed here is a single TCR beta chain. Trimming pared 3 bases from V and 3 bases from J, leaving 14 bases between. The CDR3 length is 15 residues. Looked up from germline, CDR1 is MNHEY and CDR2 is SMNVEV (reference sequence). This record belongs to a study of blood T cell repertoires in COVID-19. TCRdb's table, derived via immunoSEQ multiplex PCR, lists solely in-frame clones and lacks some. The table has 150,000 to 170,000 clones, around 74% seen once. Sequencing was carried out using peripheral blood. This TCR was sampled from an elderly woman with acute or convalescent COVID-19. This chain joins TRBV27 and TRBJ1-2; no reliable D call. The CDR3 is CASSFRGSKDYGYTF. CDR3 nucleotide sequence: TGTGCCAGCAGTTTTCGCGGTTCAAAGGACTATGGCTACACCTTC.